The 27 T cell receptor beta chains reported below all come from one sample, sequenced in a study of CD8+ T cells in alopecia areata. Extracted from the samples, RNA was reverse transcribed into cDNA to serve as the sequencing template. The assay was immunoSEQ multiplex PCR, and TCRdb's table has in-frame clones only and misses some. The sample comprises fewer than 150,000 clones, about 57% of which are singletons, and under 5% rests with the top ten. The specimen comprised CD4+ T cells sorted from blood, sampled at week 0. These receptors came from a human donor with alopecia areata.

V gene TRBV5-1 combines with J gene TRBJ1-5; D possibly corresponds to TRBD1 (5 bases). The CDR3 runs 15 residues. Per the germline V gene, CDR1 is SGHRS and CDR2 is YFSETQ. With 1 base removed from V and 5 bases from J, the gap between germline ends came to 13 bases. In DNA, the CDR3 is TGCGCCAGCAGCTTGACAGGTTCCTCCTATCAGCCCCAGCATTTT. Translated: CASSLTGSSYQPQHF.

This clone has a handful of counts. The CDR3 bases are TGTGCCAGCAGTGAGGACAGGGTCGGGGCCAACGTCCTGACTTTC. Protein: CASSEDRVGANVLTF. The chain has TRBV2 and TRBJ2-6; 8 bases align to TRBD1. CDR1 is SNHLY and CDR2 is FYNNEI in the germline V gene. Losses at the gene ends were 3 bases for V and 4 bases for J; bases not matched to a gene: 2. This CDR3 spans 15 amino acids.

The chain links TRBV5-1 to TRBJ1-1; D not certain. V lost 5 bases, J lost 0 bases, and 14 bases lay in between. The length of the CDR3 is 15 residues. From germline, CDR1 is SGHRS and CDR2 YFSETQ. The CDR3 loop reads CASRPTELVNTEAFF. CDR3 DNA sequence: TGCGCCAGCAGACCGACGGAACTGGTGAACACTGAAGCTTTCTTT. Filled out from reference TRBV5-1 and TRBJ1-1, the complete variable domain reads KAGVTQTPRYLIKTRGQQVTLSCSPISGHRSVSWYQQTPGQGLQFLFEYFSETQRNKGNFPGRFSGRQFSNSRSEMNVSTLELGDSALYLCASRPTELVNTEAFFGQGTRLTVV.

This clone was seen many times. This chain links TRBV11-1 with TRBJ2-5, with 9 bases lining up with TRBD2. Looked up from germline, CDR1 is SGHAT and CDR2 is FQDESV (reference sequence). The CDR3 runs to 15 residues. J lost 2 bases, V lost 8 bases, and 9 bases had no gene match. The CDR3 nucleotides read TGTGCCAGCCGCCGCGGGGGGGCGAGGCAAGAGACCCAGTACTTC. Translation gives CASRRGGARQETQYF. The variable domain in full, with the rest retrieved from reference TRBV11-1 and TRBJ2-5, is EAEVAQSPRYKITEKSQAVAFWCDPISGHATLYWYRQILGQGPELLVQFQDESVVDDSQLPKDRFSAERLKGVDSTLKIQPAELGDSAMYLCASRRGGARQETQYFGPGTRLLVL.

V and J are TRBV6-1 and TRBJ2-3; no reliable D call. The V gene's germline CDR1 is MNHNS and CDR2 SASEGT. Trimming cost V 11 bases and J 5 bases, with 20 bases left between them. The CDR3 sequence is 14 residues long. The CDR3 region has the DNA TGTGCCTCCAAGAATTATGGATTTGGAGATACGCAGTATTTT. It specifies CASKNYGFGDTQYF.

The chain couples TRBV7-8 to TRBJ2-2; the D gene is possibly TRBD2 (5 bases). The CDR3 totals 16 residues. V was clipped by 3 bases and J by 0 bases, with 11 bases between them. CDR1 and CDR2 (germline): SGHVS, FQNEAQ. CDR3 in amino acids: CASSFYEGSNTGELFF. Here the CDR3 DNA reads TGTGCCAGCAGCTTTTACGAGGGTTCGAACACCGGGGAGCTGTTTTTT.

This clone was counted only a few times. The chain employs TRBV7-3 and TRBJ2-5; TRBD1 might be the D (6 bases). With 1 base removed from V and 4 bases from J, the gap between germline ends came to 13 bases. There are 15 residues in the CDR3. Germline V lookup: CDR1 SGHTA, CDR2 FQGTGA. This chain's CDR3 is CASSLNPGVGETQYF. The DNA for the CDR3 is TGTGCCAGCAGCTTAAATCCAGGGGTAGGAGAGACCCAGTACTTC.

This chain joins TRBV6-5 and TRBJ2-3; a weak D match, TRBD1 (6 bases). The germline V gene has CDR1 MNHEY and CDR2 SVGAGI. The ends were cut back, 6 bases at V and 4 bases at J, with 11 bases in the middle. This CDR3 has 13 residues. CDR3 region: CASRDRQADTQYF. CDR3 sequence (DNA): TGTGCCAGCAGAGATCGACAGGCAGATACGCAGTATTTT.

This clone was seen just once. J is TRBJ1-1 and V is TRBV5-4; no firm D call. Per germline, CDR1 SGHNT and CDR2 YYREEE (reference sequence). V lost 4 bases to trimming and J lost 0 bases, with 19 bases between them. The CDR3 is 17 amino acids. DNA of the CDR3: TGTGCCAGCAGCCCGGGATCTCACTTACCTCTGAACACTGAAGCTTTCTTT. As protein: CASSPGSHLPLNTEAFF.

The chain uses TRBV6-5 and TRBJ2-5; D gene unclear. From germline, CDR1 is MNHEY and CDR2 SVGAGI. The CDR3 loop spans 11 amino acids. Trimming took off 8 bases at V and 4 bases at J, with 8 bases between the two ends. The CDR3 DNA reads TGTGCCAGCGGCCTACCAGAGACCCAGTACTTC. Amino acids: CASGLPETQYF.

Comment on this clone: The junction does not match germline at one end; this may be a read error. The chain uses TRBV7-3 and TRBJ1-2, with D possibly being TRBD1 (6 bases). The CDR3 runs to 14 residues. Germline values: CDR1 SGHTA, CDR2 FQGTGA. Here the CDR3 DNA reads TGTGCCAGCAGCCTAACTATTACAGGGTTCGGCTACACCTTC. Amino acid sequence: CASSLTITGFGYTF.

The J gene is TRBJ2-7, the V gene TRBV28, with D possibly being TRBD1 (5 bases). CDR3 length: 14 amino acids. Germline V gene sequence: CDR1 MDHEN, CDR2 SYDVKM. The germline V and J ends were trimmed by 9 bases and 0 bases, with 15 bases remaining between them. CDR3 residues: CASQTDRVSYEQYF. DNA of the CDR3: TGTGCCAGTCAAACCGACAGAGTCTCCTACGAGCAGTACTTC. Variable domain in full (rest from reference TRBV28 and TRBJ2-7): DVKVTQSSRYLVKRTGEKVFLECVQDMDHENMFWYRQDPGLGLRLIYFSYDVKMKEKGDIPEGYSVSREKKERFSLILESASTNQTSMYLCASQTDRVSYEQYFGPGTRLTVT.

In nucleotides, the CDR3 is TGCGCCAGCAGCTTGGGGGGAAGCGCCTACGAGCAGTACTTC. Amino acid sequence: CASSLGGSAYEQYF. The gene calls are TRBV5-1 and TRBJ2-7; D call uncertain. The CDR3 spans 14 residues. Looked up from germline, CDR1 is SGHRS and CDR2 is YFSETQ. V was shortened by 0 bases and J by 2 bases, with 9 bases between the two germline ends.

This chain joins TRBV25-1 and TRBJ1-2, with D perhaps matching TRBD1 (5 bases). Germline CDR1 and CDR2: MGHDK and SYGVNS. The CDR3 has 12 residues. The ends were cut back, 3 bases at V and 5 bases at J, with 7 bases in the middle. The CDR3: CASSDRVYGYTF. CDR3 bases: TGTGCCAGCAGTGACAGGGTATATGGCTACACCTTC.

The CDR3 DNA reads as TGTGCCAGCAGCTTGGACAGGGGCGGGGTGTATGGCTACACCTTC. Translating gives CASSLDRGGVYGYTF. The chain employs TRBV7-2 and TRBJ1-2, with 9 bases matching TRBD1. Germline V gene data show CDR1 as SGHTA and CDR2 as FQGNSA. There are 15 residues in the CDR3. The V segment lost 3 bases and the J segment 5 bases; nucleotides outside the gene matches: 7.

The J gene is TRBJ1-1, the V gene TRBV11-1; 10 bases align to TRBD1. Losses at the gene ends were 3 bases for V and 3 bases for J; bases not matched to a gene: 1. Germline values: CDR1 SGHAT, CDR2 FQDESV (reference sequence). The CDR3 has 14 residues. DNA for the CDR3: TGTGCCAGCAGCTTGACAGGGGGCTACACTGAAGCTTTCTTT. Amino acids: CASSLTGGYTEAFF.

The genes are TRBV4-1 and TRBJ1-1; no clear D. V lost 1 base to trimming and J lost 0 bases, with 15 bases between them. Germline V gives CDR1 MGHRA, CDR2 YSYEKL. The length of the CDR3 is 17 residues. CDR3: CASSQVLNVDMNTEAFF. CDR3 DNA sequence: TGCGCCAGCAGCCAAGTTCTGAACGTAGACATGAACACTGAAGCTTTCTTT.

This clone was observed a handful of times. The J gene is TRBJ2-1, the V gene TRBV11-3; 9 bases agree with TRBD1. Germline-derived CDR1 and CDR2 are SGHNT and YENEEA. The CDR3 sequence is 14 residues long. V lost 1 base, J lost 6 bases, and 1 base stayed unmatched. The CDR3 DNA sequence: TGTGCCAGCAGCTTAGGACAGGGGGGCAATGAGCAGTTCTTC. Protein sequence: CASSLGQGGNEQFF.

CDR3 sequence reads: CASSFGTVSGDEKLFF. The CDR3 DNA reads TGCGCCAGCAGCTTTGGGACAGTCTCGGGGGATGAAAAACTGTTTTTT. This chain uses TRBV5-1 with TRBJ1-4; 7 positions agree with TRBD1. The CDR3 has 16 residues. Losses at the gene ends were 2 bases for V and 6 bases for J; bases not matched to a gene: 10. Germline lookup yields CDR1 SGHRS and CDR2 YFSETQ.

This chain joins TRBV5-4 and TRBJ2-1, with D perhaps being TRBD1 or TRBD2 (5 bases each). CDR1 is SGHNT and CDR2 is YYREEE in the germline V gene (reference sequence). CDR3 length equals 14 residues. Trimming pared 2 bases from V and 7 bases from J, leaving 13 bases between. In nucleotides, the CDR3 is TGTGCCAGCAGCTTATCCCTCGAGGGGAATGAGCAGTTCTTC. Its protein is CASSLSLEGNEQFF. The variable domain in full, completed from reference TRBV5-4 and TRBJ2-1, reads ETGVTQSPTHLIKTRGQQVTLRCSSQSGHNTVSWYQQALGQGPQFIFQYYREEENGRGNFPPRFSGLQFPNYSSELNVNALELDDSALYLCASSLSLEGNEQFFGPGTRLTVL.

V and J are TRBV10-3 and TRBJ1-2; the match to TRBD1 covers 10 bases. The CDR3 totals 15 residues. Trimming at V came to 2 bases and at J to 5 bases, leaving 5 bases not matched to a gene. CDR1 and CDR2 (germline): ENHRY, SYGVKD. CDR3 region: CAISEDRGPGYGYTF. The CDR3, as DNA: TGTGCCATCAGTGAGGACAGGGGGCCCGGGTATGGCTACACCTTC.

In its sample, this clone was seen a few times. The V and J genes are TRBV29-1 and TRBJ2-5; maybe TRBD1 (6 bases). CDR1 is SQVTM, CDR2 ANQGSEA, per germline. This CDR3 comprises 13 residues. V gave up 7 bases and J gave up 9 bases, with 21 bases separating them. The CDR3 bases are TGCAGCGCGAGGCCCCAGGGGCAGTTGGCCCAGTACTTC. This encodes CSARPQGQLAQYF.

The chain joins TRBV6-6 to TRBJ1-1; no definite D call. The CDR3 is 13 amino acids. The V gene's germline CDR1 is MNHNY and CDR2 SVGAGI (reference sequence). V was shortened by 2 bases and J by 3 bases, with 7 bases between the two germline ends. The CDR3 nucleotides are TGTGCCAGCAGTTACGACGGGGACACTGAAGCTTTCTTT. Protein product: CASSYDGDTEAFF.

The chain has TRBV4-3 and TRBJ2-3, with TRBD2 identical over 7 bases. The CDR3 loop spans 16 amino acids. The ends lost 1 base at V and 4 bases at J; junction bases unmatched: 8. Germline CDR1 and CDR2: LGHNA and YSLEER. CDR3 DNA: TGCGCCAGCAGCCAAGTAGGGACTACCGTAGCAGATACGCAGTATTTT. This codes for CASSQVGTTVADTQYF.

The chain joins TRBV28 to TRBJ2-3; 12 bases align to TRBD2. This CDR3 spans 19 amino acids. CDR1 and CDR2 (germline): MDHEN, SYDVKM. J lost 3 bases, V lost 6 bases, and 16 bases had no gene match. The CDR3 is CASRERTSGVRVGTDTQYF. The CDR3 DNA reads TGTGCCAGCAGGGAACGGACTAGCGGGGTGAGGGTAGGGACAGATACGCAGTATTTT.

The V and J genes are TRBV28 and TRBJ1-1; 7 bases match TRBD1. Trimming cost V 11 bases and J 5 bases; bases outside gene matches: 11. The germline V gene encodes CDR1 MDHEN and CDR2 SYDVKM. There are 13 residues in the CDR3. CDR3 sequence (DNA): TGTGCCGGGACAGCCTATTTGGGTACTGAAGCTTTCTTT. Its translation is CAGTAYLGTEAFF.

The V call is TRBV4-3, the J call TRBJ1-2, with D hard to call. The CDR3 totals 14 residues. CDR1 and CDR2 from the germline V gene are LGHNA and YSLEER. Trimming cost V 3 bases and J 4 bases, with 12 bases left between them. CDR3 sequence reads: CASSHREGGYGYTF. The CDR3 DNA sequence: TGCGCCAGCAGCCACCGCGAGGGTGGCTATGGCTACACCTTC.